Ten or more counts support the clone carrying this T cell receptor beta chain. Amplified material comprised TCR beta CDR3 regions derived from RNA transcripts. HTBI-primed RT-PCR formed the first round, and a multiplex PCR formed the second. From the multiplex PCR reads, TCRdb called clonotypes with MiXCR, one entry per CDR3 protein. The repertoire holds hundreds of thousands of distinct CDR3 sequences, approximately 21% seen once, with roughly 3% in the top ten. Other autoimmune disease, uncontrolled infection, pregnancy and lactation led to exclusion. This entry is derived from a study of Graves' ophthalmopathy and Graves' hyperthyroidism. About the research overall: There was a collection of peripheral blood at initial diagnosis, before any treatment.

The germline V gene encodes CDR1 KGHDR and CDR2 SFDVKD. V shed 3 bases and J shed 6 bases, with 16 bases lying between them. CDR3 length equals 16 residues. The J gene is TRBJ2-2, the V gene TRBV24-1, with D perhaps assigned TRBD1 or TRBD2 (5 bases each). The source material was peripheral blood. This TCR was recovered from a woman aged 18-35 years with stable Graves' hyperthyroidism. The DNA of the CDR3 is TGTGCCACCAGTGATAATGGGACCCCTTTGGCCGGGGAGCTGTTTTTT. Protein sequence: CATSDNGTPLAGELFF.